This T cell receptor (beta chain) emerged from a study of T cell responses to AZD1222 COVID-19 vaccine. Study-wide results and limits: None of the repertoires were sampled until the peak T cell response had passed.

Germline V gene lookup returns CDR1 SGHDN and CDR2 FVKESK. This CDR3 has 15 residues. With V trimmed by 1 base and J by 10 bases, 7 bases remained unmatched. TCRdb keeps only in-frame clones here, not all; method: immunoSEQ multiplex PCR. This sample yields about 47,000 clones, of which about 80% are seen a single time; about a fifth belongs to the top ten. Concerning this clone: Its antigen remains unidentified.

The chain recombines TRBV14 with TRBJ1-6; 7 bases agree with TRBD1. Source: peripheral blood, taken 28 days after the second dose of the MenACWY control vaccine. This clonotype originated in an adult who received the MenACWY meningococcal vaccine as a control. The CDR3 here is CASSQGQGGGSPLHF. CDR3 bases: TGTGCCAGCAGCCAAGGACAGGGAGGGGGGTCACCCCTCCACTTT.